This T cell receptor (beta chain) was sequenced during a study of blood T cell repertoires in COVID-19. For the study at large: COVID-19 samples from acute and convalescent phases originated in the United States, Italy and Spain. T cells, B-cell-depleted T cells, or PBMCs supplied cDNA or gDNA.

Methods used by the authors: Reference gene primer amplification yielded estimated nucleated cell counts. Clones were sequenced by immunoSEQ multiplex PCR, and TCRdb holds only the in-frame ones, with some missing. For V, J and clone size, that table is used; D and trimming come from the DNA. Counted here are about 78,000 clones, around nine tenths occurring once; the ten biggest clones make up about 5%. This TCR was sampled from a man between 45 and 60 years old with active or convalescent COVID-19. The sequencing input was peripheral blood.

CDR3 loop: CASSRTGTGIGEQFF. CDR3 sequence (DNA): TGTGCCAGCAGTAGAACCGGGACAGGGATTGGTGAGCAGTTCTTC. The chain is built from TRBV6-5 and TRBJ2-1, with TRBD1 matching 9 bases. Germline V gene lookup returns CDR1 MNHEY and CDR2 SVGAGI. After removal of 5 bases from V and 9 bases from J, the junction contained 11 bases not matched to a gene. CDR3 size: 15 residues.